Below, 20 T cell receptor beta chains from the same sample are listed, as sequenced in a study of blood T cell repertoires in COVID-19. Only in-frame clones appear in the TCRdb table, and some are missing; sequencing was by immunoSEQ multiplex PCR. The top ten clones hold 9.1% of a sample with nearly 250,000 clones, roughly 85% of them seen once. Sequencing used PBMCs or T cells enriched from blood (not recorded which). Every receptor here comes from a woman aged 45-65 years with acute COVID-19.

The V and J genes are TRBV7-6 and TRBJ2-7; maybe TRBD1 (6 bases). Germline CDR1 is SGHVS and CDR2 is FNYEAQ. The ends were cut back, 5 bases at V and 3 bases at J, with 14 bases in the middle. The CDR3 loop spans 14 amino acids. The CDR3 bases are TGTGCCAGCAGCCCCGGGACAAGGAACTACGAGCAGTACTTC. The encoded protein is CASSPGTRNYEQYF.

The chain recombines TRBV7-8 with TRBJ1-1; 7 bases are shared with TRBD1. Losses at the gene ends were 2 bases for V and 0 bases for J; bases not matched to a gene: 6. CDR1 is SGHVS and CDR2 is FQNEAQ in the germline V gene. CDR3 size: 16 residues. As DNA, the CDR3 is TGTGCCAGCAGCTTACGCGAGGGGGCGATGAACACTGAAGCTTTCTTT. Amino acid sequence: CASSLREGAMNTEAFF.

The CDR3 loop reads CASSRDRAETQYF. The CDR3 nucleotides are TGTGCCAGCAGCCGGGACAGGGCGGAGACCCAGTACTTC. The V call is TRBV5-4, the J call TRBJ2-5, with TRBD1 matching 9 bases. The CDR3 is made up of 13 amino acids. The V gene end was trimmed by 4 bases and the J gene end by 5 bases; junction bases not matched to a gene: 3. Per the germline V gene, CDR1 is SGHNT and CDR2 is YYREEE (reference sequence).

This chain uses TRBV9 with TRBJ1-1; 7 nucleotides align to TRBD1. From germline, CDR1 is SGDLS and CDR2 YYNGEE. The CDR3 sequence is 14 residues long. Germline trimming cut 4 bases from V and 5 bases from J; bases unmatched to any gene: 8. The CDR3 sequence: CASSRLTGLTEAFF. The CDR3 nucleotides are TGTGCCAGCAGCCGATTGACAGGGTTGACTGAAGCTTTCTTT.

V is TRBV16 and J is TRBJ1-5; no clear D gene. Looked up from germline, CDR1 is KGHSY and CDR2 is FQNENV. This CDR3 spans 16 amino acids. V lost 0 bases, J lost 5 bases, and 14 bases lay in between. The CDR3 DNA reads TGTGCCAGCAGCCAATCACTCTGGGCGGGCGATCAGCCCCAGCATTTT. It is translated as CASSQSLWAGDQPQHF.

This sequence joins TRBV13 and TRBJ2-1; D gene unclear. This CDR3 has 15 amino acids. Trimming left V 5 bases short and J 1 base short, with 12 bases between. CDR1 and CDR2 (germline): PRHDT, FYEKMQ (reference sequence). This CDR3 reads CASSPRRGSYNEQFF. Written as DNA, the CDR3 is TGTGCCAGCAGCCCCAGACGAGGATCCTACAATGAGCAGTTCTTC.

CDR3 sequence reads: CASSYDGQGLGEQYF. Written as DNA, the CDR3 is TGTGCCAGCAGTTACGACGGACAGGGTCTAGGCGAGCAGTACTTC. The rearrangement uses TRBV6-5 and TRBJ2-7; 8 nucleotides agree with TRBD1. This CDR3 comprises 15 residues. The V gene's germline CDR1 is MNHEY and CDR2 SVGAGI. With 2 bases clipped from V and 6 bases from J, the junction kept 9 bases outside the gene matches.

The V gene is TRBV18, the J gene TRBJ1-1; D remains ambiguous. Looked up from germline, CDR1 is KGHSH and CDR2 is LQKENI. CDR3 length equals 13 residues. V was trimmed by 5 bases and J by 1 base, leaving 8 bases between them. CDR3 protein: CASSWSWNTEAFF. CDR3 DNA sequence: TGTGCCAGCTCATGGAGCTGGAACACTGAAGCTTTCTTT.

The chain uses TRBV11-2 and TRBJ1-5, with no clear D. V lost 6 bases, J lost 0 bases, and 9 bases lay in between. Germline V gives CDR1 SGHAT, CDR2 FQNNGV. CDR3 length: 14 amino acids. The CDR3 is CASSLSNSNQPQHF. The CDR3 bases are TGTGCCAGCAGTTTATCAAATAGCAATCAGCCCCAGCATTTT.

The rearrangement uses TRBV4-3 and TRBJ1-2; 11 bases line up with TRBD1. Losses at the gene ends were 2 bases for V and 7 bases for J; bases not matched to a gene: 9. This CDR3 comprises 16 residues. CDR1 and CDR2 (germline): LGHNA, YSLEER. The CDR3 is CASSQSGQGEVRGYTF. The CDR3 DNA is TGCGCCAGCAGCCAATCGGGACAGGGGGAAGTTCGTGGCTACACCTTC.

V gene TRBV7-2 combines with J gene TRBJ2-7; 7 positions agree with TRBD2. This CDR3 has 16 residues. Germline-derived CDR1 and CDR2 are SGHTA and FQGNSA. V trimming: 4 bases; J trimming: 3 bases; junction bases outside the gene matches: 12. CDR3 sequence (DNA): TGTGCCAGCAGCTCGCCCAGCCGGGACTACATCTACGAGCAGTACTTC. Translation: CASSSPSRDYIYEQYF.

The rearrangement links TRBV24-1 to TRBJ2-1, with 7 nucleotides matching TRBD2. Trimming removed 3 bases from V and 5 bases from J; junction bases left unmatched: 9. The V gene's germline CDR1 is KGHDR and CDR2 SFDVKD. The CDR3 is 16 amino acids. CDR3 protein: CATSDPGEAGNNEQFF. The CDR3 nucleotides are TGTGCCACCAGTGATCCCGGAGAAGCGGGGAACAATGAGCAGTTCTTC.

This clone was seen just once. The chain has TRBV18 and TRBJ1-5, with D possibly being TRBD1 (5 bases). V lost 6 bases and J lost 0, with 9 bases in between. The germline V gene encodes CDR1 KGHSH and CDR2 LQKENI. This CDR3 is 14 amino acids long. CDR3 nucleotides: TGTGCCAGCTCCTCGGGGGGTAGCAATCAGCCCCAGCATTTT. This gives the protein CASSSGGSNQPQHF.

The CDR3 sequence is CSVDPVGKGVVFF. The CDR3 DNA is TGCAGCGTTGATCCCGTGGGGAAAGGGGTAGTATTCTTT. The rearrangement joins TRBV29-1 to TRBJ1-1, with a weak D call TRBD1 (5 bases). V was pared by 3 bases and J by 14 bases, with 22 bases between. The CDR3 contains 13 residues. Germline-derived CDR1 and CDR2 are SQVTM and ANQGSEA.

This rearrangement joins TRBV6-2 or TRBV6-3 to TRBJ2-1; the match to TRBD1 covers 9 bases. The V and J ends lost 4 bases and 14 bases, in that order; junction bases with no gene match: 3. Germline V gene sequence: CDR1 MNHEY, CDR2 SVGEGT. CDR3 length: 11 residues. CDR3 protein: CASSFRDREFF. CDR3 DNA: TGTGCCAGCAGTTTCCGGGACAGGGAGTTCTTC.

This clone was seen a single time. The V gene is TRBV7-8, the J gene TRBJ1-3, with D possibly TRBD1 on 5 matching bases. CDR1 is SGHVS and CDR2 is FQNEAQ in the germline V gene. The CDR3 has 13 residues. V was clipped by 4 bases and J by 2 bases, with 6 bases between them. CDR3 region: CASSSTAGNTIYF. The CDR3 DNA is TGTGCCAGCAGCTCGACAGCTGGAAACACCATATATTTT.

The V gene is TRBV19, the J gene TRBJ1-1, with a possible D match to TRBD1 (6 bases). The ends were cut back, 4 bases at V and 4 bases at J, with 16 bases in the middle. This CDR3 region has 15 residues. Germline V gives CDR1 LNHDA, CDR2 SQIVND (reference sequence). The CDR3 sequence is CASSTEGGLGTEAFF. The CDR3 nucleotides read TGTGCCAGTAGTACCGAGGGGGGGTTGGGCACTGAAGCTTTCTTT.

The chain links TRBV18 to TRBJ2-5; possibly TRBD1 for D (6 bases). Germline lookup yields CDR1 KGHSH and CDR2 LQKENI. The V end was cut by 0 bases, the J end by 5 bases, with 10 bases between. CDR3 length equals 14 residues. The CDR3 DNA follows: TGTGCCAGCTCACCACCAAACAGGGAGGAGACCCAGTACTTC. Translating gives CASSPPNREETQYF.

The V gene is TRBV30, the J gene TRBJ1-2; TRBD1 might be the D (5 bases). Deletions cut 0 bases from V and 7 bases from J, with 15 bases between. The CDR3 runs to 14 residues. Germline values: CDR1 GTSNPN, CDR2 SVGIG (reference sequence). The CDR3 coding sequence is TGTGCCTGGAGTGTAAGGCAGGGCTTGAGTGGCTACACCTTC. This sequence encodes CAWSVRQGLSGYTF.

There are a few counts of this clone. The chain links TRBV5-1 to TRBJ1-1; tentative D call: TRBD1 (6 bases). Looked up from germline, CDR1 is SGHRS and CDR2 is YFSETQ. Deletions cut 0 bases from V and 1 base from J, with 13 bases between. CDR3 length equals 16 residues. The CDR3 bases are TGCGCCAGCAGCTTGGAGGGGGGGACACGGAACACTGAAGCTTTCTTT. Translating it yields CASSLEGGTRNTEAFF.